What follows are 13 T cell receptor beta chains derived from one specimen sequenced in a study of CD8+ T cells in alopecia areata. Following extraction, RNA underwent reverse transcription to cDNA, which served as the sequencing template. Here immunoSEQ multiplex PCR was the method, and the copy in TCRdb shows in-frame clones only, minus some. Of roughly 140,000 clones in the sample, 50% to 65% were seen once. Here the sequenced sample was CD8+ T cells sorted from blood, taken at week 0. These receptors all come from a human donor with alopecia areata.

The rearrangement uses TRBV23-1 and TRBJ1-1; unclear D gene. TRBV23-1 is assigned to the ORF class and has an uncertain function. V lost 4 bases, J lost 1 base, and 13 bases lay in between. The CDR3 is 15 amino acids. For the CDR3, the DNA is TGCGCCAGCAGTCGGCGCTTCGAGAGGAACACTGAAGCTTTCTTT. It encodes CASSRRFERNTEAFF.

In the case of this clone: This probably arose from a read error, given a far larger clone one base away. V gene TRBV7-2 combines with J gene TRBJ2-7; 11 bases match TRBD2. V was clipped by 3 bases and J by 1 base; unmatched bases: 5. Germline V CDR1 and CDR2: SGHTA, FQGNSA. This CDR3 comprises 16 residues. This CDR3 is CASSLGGTSGSYEQYF. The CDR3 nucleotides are TGTGCCAGCAGCTTGGGGGGGACTAGCGGATCCTACGAGCAGTACTTC.

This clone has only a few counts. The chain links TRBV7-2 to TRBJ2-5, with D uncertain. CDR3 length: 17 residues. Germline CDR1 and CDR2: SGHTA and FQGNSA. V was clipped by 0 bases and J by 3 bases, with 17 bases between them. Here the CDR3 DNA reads TGTGCCAGCAGCTTAGCGCCGTGGGTTAGCCAGGAAGAGACCCAGTACTTC. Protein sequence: CASSLAPWVSQEETQYF.

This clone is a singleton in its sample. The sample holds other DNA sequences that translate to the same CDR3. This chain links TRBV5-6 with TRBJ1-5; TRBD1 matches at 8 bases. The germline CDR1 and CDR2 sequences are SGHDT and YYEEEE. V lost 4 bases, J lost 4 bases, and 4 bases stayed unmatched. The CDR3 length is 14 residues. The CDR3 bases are TGTGCCAGCAGCCTAGGGACAGGTAATCAGCCCCAGCATTTT. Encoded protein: CASSLGTGNQPQHF.

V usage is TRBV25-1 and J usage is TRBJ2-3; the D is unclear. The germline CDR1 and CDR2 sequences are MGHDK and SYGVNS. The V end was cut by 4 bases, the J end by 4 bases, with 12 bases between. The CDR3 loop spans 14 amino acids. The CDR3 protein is CASSGSTWSDTQYF. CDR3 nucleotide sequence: TGTGCCAGCAGTGGGTCCACTTGGTCAGATACGCAGTATTTT.

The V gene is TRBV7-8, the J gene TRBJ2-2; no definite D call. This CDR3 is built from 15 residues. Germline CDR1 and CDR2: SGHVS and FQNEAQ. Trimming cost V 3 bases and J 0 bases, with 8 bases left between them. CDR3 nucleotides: TGTGCCAGCAGCTTTTCCAGGACGAACACCGGGGAGCTGTTTTTT. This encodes CASSFSRTNTGELFF.

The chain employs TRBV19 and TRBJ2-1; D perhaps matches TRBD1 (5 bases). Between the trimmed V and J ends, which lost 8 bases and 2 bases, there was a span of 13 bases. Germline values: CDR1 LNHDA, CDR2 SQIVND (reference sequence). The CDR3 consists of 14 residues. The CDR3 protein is CASSAGNTYNEQFF. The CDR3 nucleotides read TGTGCCAGTTCCGCAGGGAATACCTACAATGAGCAGTTCTTC.

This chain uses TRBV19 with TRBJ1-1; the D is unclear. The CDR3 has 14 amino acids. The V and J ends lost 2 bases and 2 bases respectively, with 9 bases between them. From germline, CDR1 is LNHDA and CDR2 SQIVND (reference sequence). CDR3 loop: CASSISRINTEAFF. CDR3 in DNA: TGTGCCAGTAGTATAAGCCGAATTAACACTGAAGCTTTCTTT.

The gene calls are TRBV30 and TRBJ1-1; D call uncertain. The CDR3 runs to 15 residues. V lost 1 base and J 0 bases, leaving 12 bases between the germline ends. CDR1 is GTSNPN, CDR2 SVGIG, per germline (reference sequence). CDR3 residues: CAWSGAGSLNTEAFF. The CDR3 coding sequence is TGTGCCTGGAGTGGGGCAGGTTCATTGAACACTGAAGCTTTCTTT.

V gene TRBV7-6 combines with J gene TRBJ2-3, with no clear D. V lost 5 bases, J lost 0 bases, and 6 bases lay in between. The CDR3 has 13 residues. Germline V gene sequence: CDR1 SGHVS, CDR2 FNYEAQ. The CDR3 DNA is TGTGCCAGCAGCGACACTAGCACAGATACGCAGTATTTT. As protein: CASSDTSTDTQYF. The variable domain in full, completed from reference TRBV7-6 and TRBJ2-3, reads GAGVSQSPRYKVTKRGQDVALRCDPISGHVSLYWYRQALGQGPEFLTYFNYEAQQDKSGLPNDRFSAERPEGSISTLTIQRTEQRDSAMYRCASSDTSTDTQYFGPGTRLTVL.

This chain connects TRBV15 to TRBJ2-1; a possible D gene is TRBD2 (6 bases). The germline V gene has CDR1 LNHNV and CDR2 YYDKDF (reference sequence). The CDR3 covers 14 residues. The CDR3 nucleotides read TGTGCAACCTCCGCATTAGCGGACCAAAATGAGCAGTTCTTC. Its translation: CATSALADQNEQFF.

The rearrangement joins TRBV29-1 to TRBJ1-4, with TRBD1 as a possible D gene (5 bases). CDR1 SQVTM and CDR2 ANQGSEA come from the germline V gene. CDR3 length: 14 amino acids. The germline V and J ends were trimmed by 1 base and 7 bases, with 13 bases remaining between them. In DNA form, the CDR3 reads TGCAGCGTTGAAGCATCGGGGGGAGGTGAAAAACTGTTTTTT. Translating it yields CSVEASGGGEKLFF.

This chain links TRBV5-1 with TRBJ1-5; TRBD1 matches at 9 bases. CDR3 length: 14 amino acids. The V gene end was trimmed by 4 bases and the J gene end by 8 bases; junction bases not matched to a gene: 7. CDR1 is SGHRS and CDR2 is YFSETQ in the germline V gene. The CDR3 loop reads CASSQTGGIEPQHF. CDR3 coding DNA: TGCGCCAGCAGCCAGACAGGGGGAATTGAGCCCCAGCATTTT. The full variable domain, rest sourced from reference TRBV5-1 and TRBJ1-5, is KAGVTQTPRYLIKTRGQQVTLSCSPISGHRSVSWYQQTPGQGLQFLFEYFSETQRNKGNFPGRFSGRQFSNSRSEMNVSTLELGDSALYLCASSQTGGIEPQHFGDGTRLSIL.